One sample yielded the 6 T cell receptor beta chains listed below, sequenced in a study of graft-versus-host responses after intestinal transplantation. Generated by immunoSEQ multiplex PCR, the TCRdb table keeps only in-frame clones and is missing some. The data show about 110,000 clones, about 92% seen once. Which antigens these TCRs recognize remains unknown. The sample here was unstimulated CD8+ T cells sorted from spleen or lymph node cells, taken before transplant. The source of these receptors is a human donor who was the organ donor for an intestinal transplant.

V usage is TRBV2 and J usage is TRBJ1-1; 9 bases fit TRBD1. The ends lost 6 bases at V and 1 base at J; junction bases unmatched: 6. CDR1 and CDR2 (germline): SNHLY, FYNNEI. CDR3 length: 15 residues. The CDR3 spells CASRGDRVGNTEAFF. DNA of the CDR3: TGTGCCAGCAGGGGGGACAGGGTCGGGAACACTGAAGCTTTCTTT.

This sequence joins TRBV4-1 and TRBJ2-2; D could derive from TRBD1 or TRBD2 (6 bases each). This CDR3 spans 15 amino acids. Germline V gene sequence: CDR1 MGHRA, CDR2 YSYEKL. The germline V and J ends were trimmed by 0 bases and 6 bases, with 11 bases remaining between them. The CDR3 DNA is TGCGCCAGCAGCCAAGAAGGGGGAGGTTCCGGGGAGCTGTTTTTT. Translation gives CASSQEGGGSGELFF.

The chain couples TRBV4-1 to TRBJ2-7; D ambiguous. Germline CDR1 and CDR2: MGHRA and YSYEKL. V was clipped by 5 bases and J by 10 bases, with 18 bases between them. The CDR3 runs to 13 residues. The CDR3 sequence: CASSSQVGAEQYF. The CDR3 nucleotides are TGCGCCAGCAGCTCCCAGGTAGGAGCCGAACAGTACTTC.

This clone was seen just once. The chain couples TRBV5-5 to TRBJ2-7; 7 bases line up with TRBD2. This CDR3 is 15 amino acids long. The germline gives CDR1 SGHKS, CDR2 YYEKEE (reference sequence). With 0 bases clipped from V and 3 bases from J, the junction kept 6 bases outside the gene matches. The CDR3 bases are TGTGCCAGCAGCTTGGATTGGCGGGGGAACTACGAGCAGTACTTC. Its protein product is CASSLDWRGNYEQYF.

The genes are TRBV11-2 and TRBJ1-2, with D hard to call. Germline V gives CDR1 SGHAT, CDR2 FQNNGV. V lost 0 bases and J 0 bases, leaving 17 bases between the germline ends. The CDR3 totals 18 residues. In nucleotides, the CDR3 is TGTGCCAGCAGCTTAGATCTGTTTGGATATGGGGCTAACTATGGCTACACCTTC. Protein: CASSLDLFGYGANYGYTF.

The gene calls are TRBV5-6 and TRBJ2-7; D is uncertain. Germline values: CDR1 SGHDT, CDR2 YYEEEE. This CDR3 has 11 residues. The V end was cut by 2 bases, the J end by 5 bases, with 5 bases between. Written as DNA, the CDR3 is TGTGCCAGCAGCTTATTAGACGAGCAGTACTTC. Protein: CASSLLDEQYF.